This TCR beta chain was found in a study of cytomegalovirus exposure and HLA in healthy donors. Primers: 60 Vbeta forward and 13 Jbeta reverse. Sequenced by immunoSEQ multiplex PCR; TCRdb stores in-frame clones only, minus some. The table records about 130,000 clones, roughly 76% of them present only once. V was trimmed by 6 bases and J by 6 bases, leaving 25 bases between them. Germline V gene lookup returns CDR1 SNHLY and CDR2 FYNNEI. CDR3 length: 17 amino acids. At collection, donors were nominally healthy, but unrecorded immune exposures were probable. This clone was seen more than once but under ten times.

This TCR came from a woman in her forties or fifties in good health and CMV-seronegative. The rearrangement joins TRBV2 to TRBJ2-3; weak D call: TRBD2 (7 bases). Material: PBMCs. The CDR3 loop reads CASSFPGGGGAADTQYF. The CDR3 coding sequence is TGTGCCAGCAGCTTCCCCGGTGGGGGGGGCGCAGCCGATACGCAGTATTTT.